One and the same sample provided the 19 T cell receptor beta chains below, sequenced in a study of T cell responses to AZD1222 COVID-19 vaccine. Produced via immunoSEQ multiplex PCR; TCRdb's table is partial and in-frame only. The sample records 35,000 to 55,000 clones, 75% to 85% being singletons. Specimen: peripheral blood, collected on day 0 of AZD1222 vaccination. These receptors were obtained from an adult in good health.

The genes are TRBV29-1 and TRBJ2-3; TRBD1 agrees at 8 bases. CDR3 length equals 13 residues. Trimming cost V 8 bases and J 6 bases; bases outside gene matches: 10. Germline V lookup: CDR1 SQVTM, CDR2 ANQGSEA. The CDR3 region has the DNA TGCAGCTTCCGGGACAGGCCTTTCGATACGCAGTATTTT. It translates to CSFRDRPFDTQYF.

The V and J genes are TRBV3-1 (or the pseudogene TRBV3-2) and TRBJ2-4; D is ambiguous. In germline, CDR1 is LGHDT, CDR2 YNNKEL (reference sequence). The CDR3 runs to 15 residues. Trimming pared 4 bases from V and 5 bases from J, leaving 15 bases between. Written as DNA, the CDR3 is TGTGCCAGCAGCCCCGAGCCGGGTCTTCAAAACATTCAGTACTTC. Amino acid sequence: CASSPEPGLQNIQYF.

This CDR3 reads CATSDPNTYEQYF. The CDR3 DNA reads as TGTGCCACCAGTGACCCGAATACCTACGAGCAGTACTTC. The V call is TRBV24-1, the J call TRBJ2-7, with no clear D. The CDR3 length is 13 residues. The V end lost 4 bases, the J end lost 2 bases, and 8 bases lay between the germline ends. From germline, CDR1 is KGHDR and CDR2 SFDVKD.

J is TRBJ2-1 and V is TRBV7-2, with 8 nucleotides matching TRBD2. The CDR3 covers 16 residues. V was clipped by 0 bases and J by 7 bases; unmatched bases: 8. CDR1 is SGHTA and CDR2 is FQGNSA in the germline V gene. The CDR3 is CASSLASGGRVNEQFF. CDR3 bases: TGTGCCAGCAGCTTAGCCTCGGGGGGGCGGGTGAATGAGCAGTTCTTC. Full variable domain (remainder filled in from reference TRBV7-2 and TRBJ2-1): GAGVSQSPSNKVTEKGKDVELRCDPISGHTALYWYRQSLGQGLEFLIYFQGNSAPDKSGLPSDRFSAERTGGSVSTLTIQRTQQEDSAVYLCASSLASGGRVNEQFFGPGTRLTVL.

The rearrangement links TRBV5-1 to TRBJ2-3; TRBD1 might be the D (6 bases). From germline, CDR1 is SGHRS and CDR2 YFSETQ. V lost 4 bases and J 3 bases, leaving 18 bases between the germline ends. There are 16 residues in the CDR3. CDR3: CASSLNRAASTDTQYF. In DNA, the CDR3 is TGCGCCAGCAGCCTCAACAGGGCCGCCTCAACAGATACGCAGTATTTT.

The table lists this clone with a few counts. The rearrangement links TRBV7-3 to TRBJ2-3; D possibly corresponds to TRBD1 (6 bases). Germline CDR1 and CDR2: SGHTA and FQGTGA. With 5 bases removed from V and 3 bases from J, the gap between germline ends came to 9 bases. This CDR3 region has 13 residues. The CDR3 region has the DNA TGTGCCAGCAGCAGAGGACAGACAGATACGCAGTATTTT. This gives the protein CASSRGQTDTQYF.

This chain joins TRBV4-2 and TRBJ2-4; D gene unclear. Trimming shortened V by 0 bases and J by 0 bases, and 9 bases separated the two germline ends. The CDR3 has 16 amino acids. The germline V gene has CDR1 LGHNA and CDR2 YNFKEQ. CDR3 sequence (DNA): TGTGCCAGCAGCCAAGATGTTGACCTAGCCAAAAACATTCAGTACTTC. Protein sequence: CASSQDVDLAKNIQYF.

The chain links TRBV10-3 to TRBJ1-1; the match to TRBD1 covers 7 bases. Germline loops: CDR1 ENHRY, CDR2 SYGVKD. The J segment lost 5 bases and the V segment lost 7 bases, leaving 4 bases of the junction unmatched. The CDR3 loop spans 12 amino acids. The CDR3 sequence is CAITSGGTEAFF. Written as DNA, the CDR3 is TGTGCCATCACCTCAGGGGGAACTGAAGCTTTCTTT.

The V gene is TRBV23-1, the J gene TRBJ1-1, with D maybe TRBD1 (5 bases). TRBV23-1 is sorted into the ORF group, with uncertain function. The CDR3 loop spans 16 amino acids. Deletions cut 0 bases from V and 1 base from J, with 12 bases between. Here the CDR3 reads CASSQSDSPRNTEAFF. CDR3 sequence (DNA): TGCGCCAGCAGTCAATCTGACAGCCCTCGGAACACTGAAGCTTTCTTT.

The rearrangement joins TRBV5-1 to TRBJ2-7, with TRBD1 identical over 7 bases. The CDR3 runs 13 residues. Looked up from germline, CDR1 is SGHRS and CDR2 is YFSETQ. The V and J ends lost 5 bases and 8 bases, in that order; junction bases with no gene match: 10. The CDR3 DNA reads TGCGCCAGCAGTCCGACAGGGTCCATACAGCAGTACTTC. It yields the protein CASSPTGSIQQYF.

The chain employs TRBV25-1 and TRBJ1-4; D is unresolved. The CDR3 has 14 amino acids. The V gene lost 3 bases and the J gene lost 4 bases, with 9 bases spanning the gap. Germline V gives CDR1 MGHDK, CDR2 SYGVNS. CDR3 DNA: TGTGCCAGCAGTGAGCGCAACTTTAATGAAAAACTGTTTTTT. Translated, it gives CASSERNFNEKLFF.

The chain employs TRBV11-3 and TRBJ2-2; unclear D gene. Deletions cut 4 bases from V and 1 base from J, with 13 bases between. This CDR3 has 16 amino acids. The germline V gene has CDR1 SGHNT and CDR2 YENEEA. In nucleotides, the CDR3 is TGTGCCAGCAGCTCGATGGGTGGGCGGAACACCGGGGAGCTGTTTTTT. Protein: CASSSMGGRNTGELFF.

V and J are TRBV2 and TRBJ1-2, with D unresolved. The CDR3 has 15 residues. Trimming removed 0 bases at V and 4 bases at J, with 12 bases between. The V gene's germline CDR1 is SNHLY and CDR2 FYNNEI. CDR3 in amino acids: CASSEAESRVYGYTF. The CDR3 DNA is TGTGCCAGCAGTGAAGCGGAGTCGAGGGTCTATGGCTACACCTTC.

This clone was found once. The chain has TRBV15 and TRBJ1-5; tentative D call: TRBD1 (5 bases). CDR3 length: 16 amino acids. Trimming shortened V by 3 bases and J by 2 bases, and 14 bases separated the two germline ends. The germline V gene encodes CDR1 LNHNV and CDR2 YYDKDF (reference sequence). The CDR3 nucleotides read TGTGCCACCAGCAGGACCGGTGGGGGTGGCAATCAGCCCCAGCATTTT. This gives the protein CATSRTGGGGNQPQHF.

The V gene is TRBV5-1, the J gene TRBJ2-7; perhaps D is TRBD1 or TRBD2 (5 bases each). CDR1 and CDR2 (germline): SGHRS, YFSETQ. The CDR3 length is 14 residues. Trimming removed 3 bases at V and 9 bases at J, with 19 bases between. CDR3 bases: TGCGCCAGCAGCTCCGACGGGGCGGCTATGGTGCAGTACTTC. Its translation: CASSSDGAAMVQYF.

The rearrangement joins TRBV1 to TRBJ2-5; the table's TRBD2 call for D was not verified on the DNA. TRBV1 is assigned pseudogene status. The length of the CDR3 is 15 residues. The CDR3 spells CTSSRASGSDETQYF. The CDR3 DNA follows: TGCACCAGCAGCCGAGCTAGCGGGAGTGATGAGACCCAGTACTTC.

V is TRBV5-4 and J is TRBJ2-7; the D is unclear. This CDR3 is built from 13 residues. From germline, CDR1 is SGHNT and CDR2 YYREEE (reference sequence). Trimming took 0 bases from V and 7 from J, leaving 11 bases between them. The CDR3 is CASSLDSLGEQYF. CDR3 in DNA: TGTGCCAGCAGCTTGGATTCTCTGGGGGAGCAGTACTTC.

This chain connects TRBV3-1 (or the pseudogene TRBV3-2) to TRBJ1-2; no clear D. Trimming stripped 3 bases from V and 1 base from J, with 9 bases between. From germline, CDR1 is LGHDT and CDR2 YNNKEL (reference sequence). The CDR3 is 14 residues long. The CDR3, as DNA: TGTGCCAGCAGCCAGCGCACCTTTAACTATGGCTACACCTTC. Encoded protein: CASSQRTFNYGYTF.

V is TRBV10-2 and J is TRBJ1-1; D ambiguous. The germline V gene encodes CDR1 WSHSY and CDR2 SAAADI. This CDR3 has 13 residues. Trimming cost V 2 bases and J 3 bases, with 7 bases left between them. The CDR3 sequence is CASSEGFYTEAFF. CDR3 bases: TGCGCCAGCAGTGAGGGGTTTTACACTGAAGCTTTCTTT.